The following is a TCR beta chain sequence with its context. Its antigen remains unidentified. Profiling of TCR beta VDJ combinations and CDR3 sequences used genomic DNA as template. Via MiXCR, TCRdb re-called the reads, giving one row per CDR3 protein. The repertoire includes 90,000 to 150,000 distinct CDR3 sequences, under 60% of them detected once, and 29% sits in the top ten. This sample was taken from a study of CD8+CD57+ T cells in acquired aplastic anemia. Study conclusions and caveats: Common to patients and controls were around 30 CD8+ CDR3 sequences. Patient and control CD8+ Simpson's diversity was not significantly different.

Patients included in sequencing had previously demonstrated CD8+CD57+ cell expansion by flow cytometry. This TCR derives from a human donor with aplastic anemia. The source material was sorted CD4+, CD8+, or CD8+CD57+ T cells (not recorded which) from PBMCs.

CDR3 bases: TGTGCCAGCAGCGAGACTGTGAACACTGAAGCTTTCTTT. Translating it yields CASSETVNTEAFF. The V and J genes are TRBV11-1 and TRBJ1-1; D remains ambiguous. This CDR3 has 13 residues. V dropped 5 bases and J dropped 0 bases, with 7 bases sitting between them. The germline V gene encodes CDR1 SGHAT and CDR2 FQDESV (reference sequence). Using reference TRBV11-1 and TRBJ1-1 for the parts outside the CDR3, the full variable domain is EAEVAQSPRYKITEKSQAVAFWCDPISGHATLYWYRQILGQGPELLVQFQDESVVDDSQLPKDRFSAERLKGVDSTLKIQPAELGDSAMYLCASSETVNTEAFFGQGTRLTVV.